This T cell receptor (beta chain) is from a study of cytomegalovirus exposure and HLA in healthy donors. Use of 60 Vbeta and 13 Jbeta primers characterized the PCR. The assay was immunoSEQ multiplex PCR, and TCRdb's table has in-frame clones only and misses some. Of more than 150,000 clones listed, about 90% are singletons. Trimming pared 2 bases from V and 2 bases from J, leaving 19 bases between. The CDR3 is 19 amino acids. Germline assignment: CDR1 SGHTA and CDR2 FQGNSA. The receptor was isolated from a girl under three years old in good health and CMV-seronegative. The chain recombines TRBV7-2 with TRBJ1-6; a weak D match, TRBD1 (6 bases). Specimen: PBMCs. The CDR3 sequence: CASSLRPQTGMTYNSPLHF. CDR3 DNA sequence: TGTGCCAGCAGCTTAAGGCCCCAAACAGGGATGACCTATAATTCACCCCTCCACTTT.